The present T cell receptor beta chain was sequenced within a study of neurological immune-mediated disorders. TCRdb used MiXCR to reprocess the 5' RACE reads, holding one entry per CDR3 protein. Of tens of thousands of distinct CDR3 sequences listed, roughly 4.5% are singletons. Germline lookup yields CDR1 DFQATT and CDR2 SNEGSKA (reference sequence). V gave up 5 bases and J gave up 10 bases; unmatched junction bases: 9. There are 13 residues in the CDR3. This clonotype was counted at least ten times. J is TRBJ1-5 and V is TRBV20-1, with 9 nucleotides matching TRBD1. The specimen sequenced was PBMCs. The sequence came from a man younger than 45 with multiple sclerosis. DNA for the CDR3: TGCAGTGCTTCGCCGGGACAGGGCGGTCCCCAGCATTTT. It translates to CSASPGQGGPQHF.